One sample yielded the 10 T cell receptor beta chains listed below, sequenced in a study of cytomegalovirus exposure and HLA in healthy donors. The primer mix had 60 Vbeta and 13 Jbeta primers. The method was immunoSEQ multiplex PCR; TCRdb's version includes in-frame clones alone and lacks a portion of them. Counted here are roughly 130,000 clones, approximately 85% occurring once; the ten biggest clones make up around 10%. Sequencing input: PBMCs. All receptors derive from a male donor in good health and CMV-seropositive.

The rearrangement joins TRBV5-6 to TRBJ1-1; no clear D. CDR3 length: 11 amino acids. Trimming cost V 4 bases and J 7 bases, with 8 bases left between them. CDR1 SGHDT and CDR2 YYEEEE come from the germline V gene. CDR3 loop: CASSHYSEAFF. The CDR3 region has the DNA TGTGCCAGCAGCCATTACAGTGAAGCTTTCTTT. The whole variable domain, remainder taken from reference TRBV5-6 and TRBJ1-1, is DAGVTQSPTHLIKTRGQQVTLRCSPKSGHDTVSWYQQALGQGPQFIFQYYEEEERQRGNFPDRFSGHQFPNYSSELNVNALLLGDSALYLCASSHYSEAFFGQGTRLTVV.

This chain uses TRBV5-4 with TRBJ2-7, with 9 bases identical to TRBD2. CDR3 length: 14 amino acids. Germline trimming cut 0 bases from V and 7 bases from J; bases unmatched to any gene: 5. Looked up from germline, CDR1 is SGHNT and CDR2 is YYREEE (reference sequence). The CDR3 spells CASSLEVSGSEQYF. The DNA for the CDR3 is TGTGCCAGCAGCTTGGAGGTTAGCGGGAGTGAGCAGTACTTC.

The rearrangement links TRBV5-1 to TRBJ2-1, with TRBD2 as a possible D gene (5 bases). The CDR3 covers 14 residues. Germline V gene data show CDR1 as SGHRS and CDR2 as YFSETQ. CDR3 nucleotide sequence: TGCGGATCAGCTTGGAGAGGGCCGTACAATGAGCAGTTCTTC. It specifies CGSAWRGPYNEQFF. The full variable domain, its missing parts supplied by reference TRBV5-1 and TRBJ2-1, is KAGVTQTPRYLIKTRGQQVTLSCSPISGHRSVSWYQQTPGQGLQFLFEYFSETQRNKGNFPGRFSGRQFSNSRSEMNVSTLELGDSALYLCGSAWRGPYNEQFFGPGTRLTVL.

CDR3 in DNA: TGTGCCAGCAGCTTAGTATCGGGGTCTGGGGCCAACGTCCTGACTTTC. Translating gives CASSLVSGSGANVLTF. This chain uses TRBV7-2 with TRBJ2-6, with D possibly matching TRBD2 (5 bases). The CDR3 is made up of 16 amino acids. V shed 1 base and J shed 1 base, with 8 bases lying between them. The germline V gene has CDR1 SGHTA and CDR2 FQGNSA.

V gene TRBV7-9 combines with J gene TRBJ2-7; TRBD1 matches 10 bases. The CDR3 consists of 14 residues. J gave up 2 bases and V 5 bases, and 3 bases lay outside the gene matches. Germline V gene lookup returns CDR1 SEHNR and CDR2 FQNEAQ (reference sequence). CDR3 region: CASSRGQGTYEQYF. In DNA, the CDR3 is TGTGCCAGCAGCAGGGGACAGGGGACCTACGAGCAGTACTTC. The full variable domain, completed using reference TRBV7-9 and TRBJ2-7, is DTGVSQNPRHKITKRGQNVTFRCDPISEHNRLYWYRQTLGQGPEFLTYFQNEAQLEKSRLLSDRFSAERPKGSFSTLEIQRTEQGDSAMYLCASSRGQGTYEQYFGPGTRLTVT.

The chain joins TRBV5-4 to TRBJ2-7, with 11 nucleotides matching TRBD2. Germline V gene data show CDR1 as SGHNT and CDR2 as YYREEE (reference sequence). CDR3 length equals 15 residues. The V and J ends lost 4 bases and 3 bases, in that order; junction bases with no gene match: 6. CDR3 residues: CASSTLAGAYYEQYF. The CDR3 DNA reads TGTGCCAGCAGCACACTAGCGGGAGCCTACTACGAGCAGTACTTC.

The chain employs TRBV27 and TRBJ1-3; 7 nucleotides match TRBD1. Germline CDR1 reads MNHEY; CDR2 reads SMNVEV (reference sequence). The CDR3 is made up of 17 amino acids. Losses at the gene ends were 2 bases for V and 0 bases for J; bases not matched to a gene: 7. This CDR3 reads CASSLTGQSYSGNTIYF. CDR3 coding DNA: TGTGCCAGCAGTTTAACGGGACAGTCGTACTCTGGAAACACCATATATTTT.

V and J are TRBV2 and TRBJ1-4, with 7 bases matching TRBD1. The germline V gene has CDR1 SNHLY and CDR2 FYNNEI. V trimming: 6 bases; J trimming: 8 bases; junction bases outside the gene matches: 12. The CDR3 covers 15 residues. The CDR3 DNA sequence: TGTGCCAGCAGGAGAAATACAGGGGACGGGGAAAAACTGTTTTTT. It is translated as CASRRNTGDGEKLFF.

The V call is TRBV6-6, the J call TRBJ2-7, with D perhaps TRBD1 (6 bases). This CDR3 contains 13 residues. Germline-derived CDR1 and CDR2 are MNHNY and SVGAGI (reference sequence). V was clipped by 6 bases and J by 4 bases, with 13 bases between them. Here the CDR3 reads CASSAGQNYEQYF. As DNA, the CDR3 is TGTGCCAGCAGCGCCGGACAGAATTACGAGCAGTACTTC.

The chain combines TRBV7-9 with TRBJ2-3; D is ambiguous. V dropped 0 bases and J dropped 6 bases, with 7 bases sitting between them. Germline CDR1 SEHNR, CDR2 FQNEAQ (reference sequence). The CDR3 sequence is 13 residues long. CDR3 amino acids: CASSLADGDTQYF. The CDR3 DNA reads as TGTGCCAGCAGCTTAGCCGACGGGGATACGCAGTATTTT.